A selection of T cell receptor beta chains follows, all from one sample in a study of sequential checkpoint blockade in melanoma. Produced via immunoSEQ multiplex PCR; TCRdb's table is partial and in-frame only. Among over 10,000 clones listed, about 68% were seen once. The material was CD8+ T cells sorted from blood (inferred from file names), obtained from a patient given nivolumab and ipilimumab in sequence. The origin of the receptors is a human donor with melanoma. The CDR3 runs from the conserved cysteine through the conserved F or W. The D gene is left open where the match is weak. Clone size is stated in some rows and not others, as once, few, many or a class when expanded.

abundance	j_gene	v_gene	d_gene	CDR3aa	CDR3nt
few	TRBJ2-7	TRBV6-5	TRBD2	CASSLGTSGSYEQYF	TGTGCCAGCAGTCTCGGGACTAGCGGCTCCTACGAGCAGTACTTC
NA	TRBJ1-1	TRBV7-8	NA	CASSLSLAQGGWNTEAFF	TGTGCCAGCAGCTTATCCTTGGCTCAAGGGGGATGGAACACTGAAGCTTTCTTT
NA	TRBJ2-7	TRBV7-9	TRBD1	CASSFRQGVEQYF	TGTGCCAGCAGCTTTAGACAGGGGGTAGAGCAGTACTTC
few	TRBJ1-1	TRBV7-8	NA	CASSRSLGQNTEAFF	TGTGCCAGCAGCCGTTCACTGGGACAGAACACTGAAGCTTTCTTT
NA	TRBJ2-1	TRBV4-3	NA	CASSQERANEQFF	TGCGCCAGCAGCCAAGAGAGAGCGAATGAGCAGTTCTTC
NA	TRBJ1-2	TRBV11-2	TRBD1	CTSGDRGYGYTF	TGTACCAGCGGTGACAGGGGGTATGGCTACACCTTC
NA	TRBJ2-3	TRBV5-8	NA	CASSAGTKGSTDTQYF	TGTGCCAGCAGCGCCGGGACAAAGGGAAGCACAGATACGCAGTATTTT
NA	TRBJ1-4	TRBV2	NA	CASSDVGAPNEKLFF	TGTGCCAGCAGTGATGTGGGGGCCCCTAATGAAAAACTGTTTTTT
NA	TRBJ1-6	TRBV6-1	TRBD1	CASSAGQAAYNSPLHF	TGTGCCAGCAGTGCCGGACAGGCCGCTTATAATTCACCCCTCCACTTT
NA	TRBJ1-5	TRBV6-1	NA	CASSEAWSGVSNQPQHF	TGTGCCAGCAGTGAAGCGTGGTCGGGGGTTAGCAATCAGCCCCAGCATTTT
few	TRBJ1-6	TRBV6-4	NA	CASSDVPGDNSPLHF	TGTGCCAGCAGTGACGTCCCGGGGGACAATTCACCCCTCCACTTT
NA	TRBJ2-1	TRBV7-6	NA	CASSLGGVPNEQFF	TGTGCCAGCAGCTTAGGGGGGGTCCCAAATGAGCAGTTCTTC
NA	TRBJ2-1	TRBV6-6	NA	CASSPPGNLILNEQFF	TGTGCCAGCAGTCCCCCGGGGAACTTGATACTCAATGAGCAGTTCTTC
NA	TRBJ2-6	TRBV7-6	TRBD1	CASSVRITGVASGANVLTF	TGTGCCAGCAGCGTACGGATCACAGGGGTGGCCTCTGGGGCCAACGTCCTGACTTTC
NA	TRBJ1-5	TRBV19	TRBD1	CASSRTAGGIQPQHF	TGTGCCAGTAGTAGAACGGCAGGGGGGATTCAGCCCCAGCATTTT
NA	TRBJ2-7	TRBV5-1	TRBD1	CASSPGTGTFYEQYF	TGCGCCAGCAGCCCCGGGACAGGAACCTTCTACGAGCAGTACTTC
NA	TRBJ1-5	TRBV27	NA	CASSTDRGQPQHF	TGTGCCAGCAGCACGGACAGAGGCCAGCCCCAGCATTTT
NA	TRBJ2-1	TRBV7-9	NA	CASSFGGIYNEQFF	TGTGCCAGCAGCTTCGGCGGGATCTACAATGAGCAGTTCTTC
NA	TRBJ2-2	TRBV27	TRBD1	CASSLGTGITGELFF	TGTGCCAGCAGTTTAGGGACAGGTATCACCGGGGAGCTGTTTTTT
NA	TRBJ1-5	TRBV12-5	TRBD1	CASGLTGGYQPQHF	TGTGCTAGTGGACTGACAGGGGGCTATCAGCCCCAGCATTTT
NA	TRBJ2-5	TRBV5-1	NA	CASSSPWEPDQETQYF	TGCGCCAGCAGCTCCCCGTGGGAGCCAGACCAAGAGACCCAGTACTTC
NA	TRBJ1-1	TRBV4-1	NA	CASSQWEQEGEAFF	TGCGCCAGCAGCCAATGGGAACAGGAGGGCGAAGCTTTCTTT
NA	TRBJ2-7	TRBV7-9	TRBD2	CASSTGGIPYEQYF	TGTGCCAGCAGCACCGGGGGGATCCCCTACGAGCAGTACTTC
NA	TRBJ1-1	TRBV6-5	TRBD1	CASSLDRGSNTEAFF	TGTGCCAGCAGCCTTGACAGGGGCTCGAACACTGAAGCTTTCTTT
NA	TRBJ1-1	TRBV13	TRBD1	CASSSRTGIAEAFF	TGTGCCAGCAGCTCCCGGACAGGGATCGCTGAAGCTTTCTTT
medium-sized	TRBJ1-6	TRBV6-1	TRBD1	CASSEVGTGHSPLHF	TGTGCCAGCAGTGAAGTTGGGACAGGGCATTCACCCCTCCACTTT
once	TRBJ2-1	TRBV7-9	NA	CASSWGGNPYNEQFF	TGTGCCAGCAGCTGGGGCGGAAATCCCTACAATGAGCAGTTCTTC